These 15 T cell receptor beta chains originate from one sample sequenced in a study of naive and memory T cell subsets. Both TRBC1 and TRBC2 were covered by a beta constant-region primer of two equimolar oligonucleotides. TCRdb analysed the UMI-ligation and nested PCR reads with MiXCR anew, one entry per CDR3 protein. The table lists approximately 82,000 distinct CDR3 sequences, around 6.5% of them singletons, with around 1.6% in the top ten. Sequencing was carried out using central memory CD4+ T cells from blood. These receptors came from a human donor in good health.

The J gene is TRBJ2-7, the V gene TRBV5-4; D call uncertain. V lost 0 bases, J lost 11 bases, and 9 bases lay in between. The CDR3 has 11 residues. Germline V lookup: CDR1 SGHNT, CDR2 YYREEE (reference sequence). CDR3 bases: TGTGCCAGCAGCTTGGGCCAGGAGAAGTACTTC. This codes for CASSLGQEKYF.

This clonotype was counted only a few times. The rearrangement links TRBV7-2 to TRBJ2-7; 7 bases map to TRBD1. Germline V gene lookup returns CDR1 SGHTA and CDR2 FQGNSA. J lost 3 bases, V lost 5 bases, and 4 bases had no gene match. This CDR3 has 13 amino acids. The CDR3 DNA is TGTGCCAGCAGCGTAAGGGACAGCTACGAGCAGTACTTC. It translates to CASSVRDSYEQYF.

This clonotype was seen a handful of times. V gene TRBV7-2 combines with J gene TRBJ2-3, with unresolved D. Germline V gene data show CDR1 as SGHTA and CDR2 as FQGNSA. V was pared by 2 bases and J by 4 bases, with 10 bases between. The CDR3 loop spans 14 amino acids. The CDR3 DNA reads TGTGCCAGCAGCTTACTGCAGGCACCAGATACGCAGTATTTT. Translating gives CASSLLQAPDTQYF.

This clonotype was seen at least ten times. This chain connects TRBV12-3 or TRBV12-4 to TRBJ2-1; D not resolved. Trimming shortened V by 8 bases and J by 7 bases, and 15 bases separated the two germline ends. There are 13 residues in the CDR3. The CDR3 sequence is CASRLALVNEQFF. CDR3 nucleotide sequence: TGTGCCAGCCGACTCGCCTTAGTGAATGAGCAGTTCTTC.

Worth noting for this clonotype: One junction end does not reproduce the germline sequence, and a read error may be involved. The chain joins TRBV2 to TRBJ2-1; the D gene is possibly TRBD2 (6 bases). Germline loops: CDR1 SNHLY, CDR2 FYNNEI. The CDR3 consists of 15 residues. As DNA, the CDR3 is TGTGCCAGCAGCGGGCAACTAGTAGCGGTTTCGCTACTTATCTTC. This codes for CASSGQLVAVSLLIF.

The gene calls are TRBV12-3 or TRBV12-4 and TRBJ2-2, with no clear D. Trimming stripped 4 bases from V and 2 bases from J, with 2 bases between. The length of the CDR3 is 12 residues. CDR3 coding DNA: TGTGCCAGCAGTTACAACACCGGGGAGCTGTTTTTT. It translates to CASSYNTGELFF.

The gene calls are TRBV29-1 and TRBJ1-4; 8 bases are a match to TRBD1. The CDR3 spans 13 residues. Germline loops: CDR1 SQVTM, CDR2 ANQGSEA. V shed 6 bases, J shed 6 bases, and the junction held 6 bases outside the gene matches. The CDR3 DNA reads as TGCAGCGTCTGGACAGGGCCAGATGAAAAACTGTTTTTT. Its translation is CSVWTGPDEKLFF.

This clonotype was found many times. The chain has TRBV28 and TRBJ1-4; tentative D call: TRBD1 (5 bases). This CDR3 contains 15 residues. The V end lost 5 bases, the J end lost 5 bases, and 15 bases lay between the germline ends. Germline lookup yields CDR1 MDHEN and CDR2 SYDVKM. CDR3 loop: CASSLPTAANEKLFF. CDR3 DNA: TGTGCCAGCAGTCTACCGACAGCAGCGAATGAAAAACTGTTTTTT.

This clonotype was recorded many times. The chain is built from TRBV6-2 or TRBV6-3 and TRBJ2-1; D might be TRBD1 or TRBD2, each matching 5 bases. V was trimmed by 4 bases and J by 3 bases, leaving 13 bases between them. This CDR3 is 15 amino acids long. CDR1 and CDR2 (germline): MNHEY, SVGEGT. CDR3 in amino acids: CASSSGTEFYNEQFF. For the CDR3, the DNA is TGTGCCAGCAGTTCCGGGACGGAATTCTACAATGAGCAGTTCTTC.

This clonotype has more than one count but fewer than ten. V is TRBV27 and J is TRBJ1-1; the D is unclear. The CDR3 totals 15 residues. V gave up 2 bases and J gave up 5 bases, with 15 bases separating them. CDR1 is MNHEY and CDR2 is SMNVEV in the germline V gene (reference sequence). CDR3: CASSLSRVVGTEAFF. Here the CDR3 DNA reads TGTGCCAGCAGTTTAAGTAGGGTAGTCGGGACTGAAGCTTTCTTT.

This clonotype was observed at least ten times. The V and J genes are TRBV2 and TRBJ2-2, with 8 bases fitting TRBD1. CDR1 and CDR2 from the germline V gene are SNHLY and FYNNEI. This CDR3 region has 16 residues. Trimming removed 6 bases from V and 1 base from J; junction bases left unmatched: 7. The CDR3 nucleotides are TGTGCCAGCAGCCGAAGACAGGGGCAGAACACCGGGGAGCTGTTTTTT. Protein product: CASSRRQGQNTGELFF.

This clonotype was seen repeatedly, ten times or more. The CDR3 sequence is CASSQEVNQPQHF. DNA of the CDR3: TGTGCCAGCAGCCAAGAAGTAAATCAGCCCCAGCATTTT. The chain joins TRBV4-2 to TRBJ1-5; D is ambiguous. Germline V lookup: CDR1 LGHNA, CDR2 YNFKEQ. CDR3 length: 13 residues. Trimming pared 0 bases from V and 4 bases from J, leaving 4 bases between.

This clonotype occurred many times. This chain links TRBV18 with TRBJ1-5; TRBD1 might be the D (5 bases). From germline, CDR1 is KGHSH and CDR2 LQKENI. The CDR3 runs 16 residues. V was cut by 2 bases and J by 3 bases, with 14 bases left in between. The CDR3 sequence is CASSPKAGWDNQPQHF. CDR3 sequence (DNA): TGTGCCAGCTCACCAAAGGCAGGGTGGGACAATCAGCCCCAGCATTTT.

This clonotype was detected many times. The chain links TRBV18 to TRBJ2-3, with D perhaps matching TRBD1 (6 bases). Germline CDR1 KGHSH, CDR2 LQKENI. With 4 bases removed from V and 6 bases from J, the gap between germline ends came to 23 bases. The CDR3 consists of 17 residues. This CDR3 is CASSRLQDSAKADTQYF. Written as DNA, the CDR3 is TGTGCCAGCTCACGACTCCAGGACAGTGCCAAAGCCGATACGCAGTATTTT.

This clonotype was counted between two and nine times. The CDR3 spells CASSVVAGPQETQYF. DNA for the CDR3: TGTGCCAGCAGCGTAGTAGCGGGACCGCAAGAGACCCAGTACTTC. V usage is TRBV9 and J usage is TRBJ2-5; 8 bases fit TRBD2. V dropped 0 bases and J dropped 2; count of bases not matched to a gene: 3. The CDR3 covers 15 residues. CDR1 is SGDLS and CDR2 is YYNGEE in the germline V gene.